Each of the 9 T cell receptor beta chains below was sequenced from the same sample in a study of blood T cell repertoires in COVID-19. This table comes from immunoSEQ multiplex PCR, and its TCRdb copy is limited to in-frame clones, with some not included. This repertoire shows over 200,000 clones, 75% to 85% found once; its top ten account for roughly 1.3%. The specimen was peripheral blood. These receptors were obtained from a woman in her 30s with COVID-19, enrolled during active disease.

V and J are TRBV30 and TRBJ1-1; 8 nucleotides line up with TRBD1. V shed 6 bases, J shed 10 bases, and the junction held 13 bases outside the gene matches. The germline gives CDR1 GTSNPN, CDR2 SVGIG (reference sequence). CDR3 size: 13 residues. Here the CDR3 reads CACPGQGFVGAFF. As DNA, the CDR3 is TGTGCCTGCCCTGGACAGGGCTTCGTCGGAGCTTTCTTT.

The count of this clone is one. The chain uses TRBV30 and TRBJ1-1; no clear D gene. Germline V gives CDR1 GTSNPN, CDR2 SVGIG (reference sequence). This CDR3 has 14 amino acids. V lost 2 bases to trimming and J lost 4 bases, with 14 bases between them. CDR3 loop: CAWSIRQGITEAFF. The CDR3 DNA reads as TGTGCCTGGAGTATCAGACAAGGAATCACTGAAGCTTTCTTT.

This sequence joins TRBV28 and TRBJ2-3, with D possibly being TRBD2 (5 bases). The V and J ends lost 5 bases and 0 bases respectively, with 9 bases between them. CDR3 length: 14 residues. Germline V gene lookup returns CDR1 MDHEN and CDR2 SYDVKM. This chain's CDR3 is CASSPGGSTDTQYF. The CDR3 DNA reads TGTGCCAGCAGTCCGGGCGGGAGCACAGATACGCAGTATTTT.

The chain employs TRBV7-2 and TRBJ1-2; TRBD1 is a possible D gene (6 bases). From germline, CDR1 is SGHTA and CDR2 FQGNSA. Trimming stripped 1 base from V and 9 bases from J, with 18 bases between. This CDR3 has 15 amino acids. The CDR3, as DNA: TGTGCCAGCAGCTTAGGTCAGGGGCCATTCATAAGCTACACCTTC. It encodes CASSLGQGPFISYTF.

This chain joins TRBV4-3 and TRBJ2-1, with TRBD2 identical over 10 bases. The junction had 5 bases not matched to a gene; V was cut back by 3 bases and J by 9 bases. The germline V gene encodes CDR1 LGHNA and CDR2 YSLEER. The CDR3 extends over 14 amino acids. CDR3 sequence: CASSHPGLATEQFF. DNA of the CDR3: TGCGCCAGCAGCCACCCGGGACTAGCGACTGAGCAGTTCTTC.

The rearrangement joins TRBV9 to TRBJ2-3, with D uncertain. This CDR3 is built from 14 residues. V was trimmed by 0 bases and J by 3 bases, leaving 8 bases between them. Germline assignment: CDR1 SGDLS and CDR2 YYNGEE. CDR3 bases: TGTGCCAGCAGCGTAGGGCTTGTTACAGATACGCAGTATTTT. Protein sequence: CASSVGLVTDTQYF.

The V call is TRBV2, the J call TRBJ2-7; 7 bases map to TRBD1. This CDR3 has 13 amino acids. Germline-derived CDR1 and CDR2 are SNHLY and FYNNEI. Losses at the gene ends were 11 bases for V and 2 bases for J; bases not matched to a gene: 9. CDR3 sequence: CAVRDSIPYEQYF. DNA for the CDR3: TGTGCCGTAAGGGACAGTATCCCCTACGAGCAGTACTTC.

The chain carries TRBV19 and TRBJ1-2, with a tentative D call TRBD1 (6 bases). The CDR3 spans 14 residues. V lost 5 bases and J lost 0, with 10 bases in between. Germline loops: CDR1 LNHDA, CDR2 SQIVND (reference sequence). The CDR3 loop is CASSPGTSNYGYTF. The CDR3 DNA is TGTGCCAGTAGTCCCGGGACATCTAACTATGGCTACACCTTC.

The chain has TRBV6-2 or TRBV6-3 and TRBJ1-1; 9 nucleotides agree with TRBD1. Germline trimming cut 6 bases from V and 5 bases from J; bases unmatched to any gene: 7. The CDR3 is 14 amino acids. The germline CDR1 and CDR2 sequences are MNHEY and SVGEGT. CDR3 loop: CASSWTGERTEAFF. The CDR3 region has the DNA TGTGCCAGCAGCTGGACAGGGGAGAGAACTGAAGCTTTCTTT.